This T cell receptor (beta chain) was captured in a study of blood T cell repertoires in COVID-19. Measured with immunoSEQ multiplex PCR; TCRdb has only the in-frame clones, and not every one. Among about 270,000 clones listed, 89% were seen once. Germline V CDR1 and CDR2: LGHDT, YNNKEL (reference sequence). J gave up 3 bases and V 4 bases, and 4 bases lay outside the gene matches. The CDR3 has 14 residues. Source material: peripheral blood. The source is a man aged 45 to 65 with acute or convalescent COVID-19. This sequence joins TRBV3-1 (or the pseudogene TRBV3-2) and TRBJ1-1, with TRBD1 matching over 8 bases. The CDR3: CASSRYRGDTEAFF. In DNA, the CDR3 is TGTGCCAGCAGCCGATACAGGGGGGACACTGAAGCTTTCTTT.